Listed here are 20 T cell receptor beta chains from one sample, sequenced in a study of blood T cell repertoires in COVID-19. Here immunoSEQ multiplex PCR was the method, and the copy in TCRdb shows in-frame clones only, minus some. Of approximately 160,000 clones listed, over 70% are singletons. Sequenced: peripheral blood. These receptors originate from a man aged 65 to 85 with acute or convalescent COVID-19.

The rearrangement uses TRBV5-1 and TRBJ2-1; D remains ambiguous. The CDR3 runs 16 residues. Per the germline V gene, CDR1 is SGHRS and CDR2 is YFSETQ. Trimming shortened V by 0 bases and J by 0 bases, and 10 bases separated the two germline ends. DNA of the CDR3: TGCGCCAGCAGCTTGGACTACCCCAGCTCCTACAATGAGCAGTTCTTC. It is translated as CASSLDYPSSYNEQFF.

This clone was recorded once. The rearrangement joins TRBV10-3 to TRBJ1-2; 9 positions agree with TRBD1. This CDR3 has 14 residues. Trimming took 5 bases from V and 2 from J; bases not matched to a gene: 3. The germline CDR1 and CDR2 sequences are ENHRY and SYGVKD. The CDR3 protein is CAISLDRGNYGYTF. The DNA for the CDR3 is TGTGCCATCAGTTTAGACAGGGGGAACTATGGCTACACCTTC.

The rearrangement links TRBV19 to TRBJ2-2; TRBD2 agrees at 11 bases. Per the germline V gene, CDR1 is LNHDA and CDR2 is SQIVND (reference sequence). The CDR3 has 14 amino acids. V trimming: 6 bases; J trimming: 6 bases; junction bases outside the gene matches: 3. The CDR3 protein is CASRVSGRAGELFF. The DNA for the CDR3 is TGTGCCAGTAGAGTTAGCGGGAGGGCCGGGGAGCTGTTTTTT.

This clone was seen a handful of times. The chain is built from TRBV9 and TRBJ2-1; D possibly corresponds to TRBD2 (6 bases). V was pared by 6 bases and J by 5 bases, with 15 bases between. Germline V gives CDR1 SGDLS, CDR2 YYNGEE. The CDR3 length is 14 residues. CDR3 bases: TGTGCCAGCAATGTCCACGGGAGCAACAATGAGCAGTTCTTC. Protein sequence: CASNVHGSNNEQFF.

This chain links TRBV12-3 or TRBV12-4 with TRBJ1-2; no reliable D call. Trimming shortened V by 3 bases and J by 3 bases, and 8 bases separated the two germline ends. The CDR3 contains 13 residues. For the CDR3, the DNA is TGTGCCAGCAGTTTCACAGCCGACTATGGCTACACCTTC. Translation gives CASSFTADYGYTF.

Only one count was recorded for this clone. This sequence joins TRBV7-2 and TRBJ2-4; 7 bases line up with TRBD2. V gave up 1 base and J gave up 0 bases; unmatched junction bases: 9. The CDR3 is 18 amino acids. Germline V gives CDR1 SGHTA, CDR2 FQGNSA. CDR3 sequence reads: CASSLEGAGSLAKNIQYF. CDR3 nucleotide sequence: TGTGCCAGCAGCTTAGAAGGAGCGGGGTCCCTAGCCAAAAACATTCAGTACTTC.

This chain's CDR3 is CASSPRQGRGLRETQYF. CDR3 sequence (DNA): TGTGCCAGCAGTCCGCGACAGGGGCGTGGGTTAAGGGAGACCCAGTACTTC. V usage is TRBV28 and J usage is TRBJ2-5, with TRBD1 identical over 8 bases. The length of the CDR3 is 17 residues. The ends lost 5 bases at V and 5 bases at J; junction bases unmatched: 16. CDR1 and CDR2 from the germline V gene are MDHEN and SYDVKM. Together with reference TRBV28 and TRBJ2-5, the CDR3 gives the full variable domain: DVKVTQSSRYLVKRTGEKVFLECVQDMDHENMFWYRQDPGLGLRLIYFSYDVKMKEKGDIPEGYSVSREKKERFSLILESASTNQTSMYLCASSPRQGRGLRETQYFGPGTRLLVL.

The chain carries TRBV7-2 and TRBJ2-7; 8 bases are shared with TRBD2. The CDR3 totals 12 residues. Germline CDR1 and CDR2: SGHTA and FQGNSA. With 5 bases clipped from V and 6 bases from J, the junction kept 3 bases outside the gene matches. The CDR3 region is CASSRGGLEQYF. The CDR3 nucleotides are TGTGCCAGCAGCCGGGGGGGCCTCGAGCAGTACTTC. Filled out from reference TRBV7-2 and TRBJ2-7, the complete variable domain reads GAGVSQSPSNKVTEKGKDVELRCDPISGHTALYWYRQSLGQGLEFLIYFQGNSAPDKSGLPSDRFSAERTGGSVSTLTIQRTQQEDSAVYLCASSRGGLEQYFGPGTRLTVT.

This chain joins TRBV6-6 and TRBJ2-7, with a possible D match to TRBD1 (6 bases). Germline-derived CDR1 and CDR2 are MNHNY and SVGAGI (reference sequence). Between the trimmed V and J ends, which lost 11 bases and 5 bases, there was a span of 16 bases. This CDR3 comprises 12 residues. The CDR3 loop reads CASRGGGDEQYF. CDR3 coding DNA: TGTGCCTCCAGGGGTGGGGGCGACGAGCAGTACTTC.

In this sample, this clone turned up a few times. This sequence joins TRBV6-5 and TRBJ1-5; 7 bases agree with TRBD1. The CDR3 is 15 residues long. The ends lost 5 bases at V and 5 bases at J; junction bases unmatched: 9. Germline V gene data show CDR1 as MNHEY and CDR2 as SVGAGI. The CDR3 DNA follows: TGTGCCAGCAGTCCCGACAGGGTCGAGTATCAGCCCCAGCATTTT. It yields the protein CASSPDRVEYQPQHF.

The chain has TRBV5-1 and TRBJ2-7; the match to TRBD2 covers 7 bases. Germline CDR1 reads SGHRS; CDR2 reads YFSETQ. V gave up 4 bases and J gave up 2 bases; unmatched junction bases: 9. The CDR3 is made up of 15 amino acids. CDR3 residues: CASSQLNGGTYEQYF. The CDR3 coding sequence is TGCGCCAGCAGCCAATTGAACGGGGGGACCTACGAGCAGTACTTC. Variable domain in full (rest from reference TRBV5-1 and TRBJ2-7): KAGVTQTPRYLIKTRGQQVTLSCSPISGHRSVSWYQQTPGQGLQFLFEYFSETQRNKGNFPGRFSGRQFSNSRSEMNVSTLELGDSALYLCASSQLNGGTYEQYFGPGTRLTVT.

The genes are TRBV6-1 and TRBJ2-7; D gene ambiguous. Trimming shortened V by 0 bases and J by 3 bases, and 12 bases separated the two germline ends. CDR1 is MNHNS and CDR2 is SASEGT in the germline V gene. CDR3 size: 15 residues. The CDR3 sequence is CASSEAGQSLYEQYF. As DNA, the CDR3 is TGTGCCAGCAGTGAAGCTGGGCAGAGCCTCTACGAGCAGTACTTC.

This clone was picked up a small number of times. The chain employs TRBV19 and TRBJ1-5, with 9 bases lining up with TRBD1. Looked up from germline, CDR1 is LNHDA and CDR2 is SQIVND (reference sequence). V shed 5 bases and J 4 bases; nucleotides not matched to a gene: 3. The CDR3 length is 14 residues. The CDR3 DNA is TGTGCCAGTAGTGCCGGGACAGGGAATCAGCCCCAGCATTTT. This translates into CASSAGTGNQPQHF.

The rearrangement joins TRBV9 to TRBJ2-7, with D unclear. Germline values: CDR1 SGDLS, CDR2 YYNGEE. V was cut by 1 base and J by 4 bases, with 15 bases left in between. CDR3 length: 15 amino acids. The CDR3, as DNA: TGTGCCAGCAGCGTAAATCCAGCGAGTCTATACGAGCAGTACTTC. Its translation: CASSVNPASLYEQYF.

The V and J genes are TRBV10-2 and TRBJ2-5; 9 bases align to TRBD2. J lost 5 bases, V lost 7 bases, and 11 bases had no gene match. Germline loops: CDR1 WSHSY, CDR2 SAAADI. CDR3 length equals 15 residues. This chain's CDR3 is CASTGLAGGLETQYF. The CDR3 nucleotides read TGCGCCAGCACGGGTTTGGCGGGAGGGCTGGAGACCCAGTACTTC.

The V gene is TRBV27, the J gene TRBJ1-5; D is unclear. Trimming removed 9 bases from V and 0 bases from J, with 9 bases in between. The germline gives CDR1 MNHEY, CDR2 SMNVEV (reference sequence). The CDR3 runs 13 residues. CDR3 DNA: TGTGCCAGAAAGTCCTATAGCAATCAGCCCCAGCATTTT. It is translated as CARKSYSNQPQHF.

The V gene is TRBV6-1, the J gene TRBJ1-4; D possibly corresponds to TRBD1 (6 bases). The germline CDR1 and CDR2 sequences are MNHNS and SASEGT. CDR3 length: 14 amino acids. The V end was cut by 3 bases, the J end by 8 bases, with 13 bases between. The CDR3, as DNA: TGTGCCAGCAGTGATTGGCAGGGGAACGAAAAACTGTTTTTT. Its protein product is CASSDWQGNEKLFF.

This rearrangement joins TRBV10-1 to TRBJ2-2; the D is unclear. From germline, CDR1 is WNHNN and CDR2 SYGVQD (reference sequence). CDR3 length: 15 amino acids. V was clipped by 4 bases and J by 0 bases, with 9 bases between them. The CDR3 nucleotides are TGCGCCAGCAGTGGTAGACACGCGAACACCGGGGAGCTGTTTTTT. Translating gives CASSGRHANTGELFF.

This clone appeared once. The V gene is TRBV7-2, the J gene TRBJ1-2; the match to TRBD1 covers 7 bases. The CDR3 has 14 residues. V trimming: 4 bases; J trimming: 8 bases; junction bases outside the gene matches: 10. Per germline, CDR1 SGHTA and CDR2 FQGNSA. The chain's CDR3 is CASSYPGGNGGYTF. CDR3 nucleotide sequence: TGTGCCAGCAGCTATCCAGGGGGGAACGGAGGCTACACCTTC.

This rearrangement joins TRBV6-5 to TRBJ1-6, with 7 bases matching TRBD1. CDR3 length: 13 amino acids. Per the germline V gene, CDR1 is MNHEY and CDR2 is SVGAGI. The V gene end was trimmed by 8 bases and the J gene end by 10 bases; junction bases not matched to a gene: 8. The DNA of the CDR3 is TGTGCCAGCGGCCTGGACAGGCAATCACCCCTCCACTTT. Its protein is CASGLDRQSPLHF.